This T cell receptor (beta chain) was documented in a study of identical twins. Everyone who gave samples was a healthy Caucasian. TCRdb itself ran the 5' RACE reads through MiXCR, one entry per CDR3 protein. The sample shows some 260,000 distinct CDR3 sequences, around an eighth of them seen only once. This clonotype was picked up a small number of times. The antigen remains unidentified. Overall study findings and caveats: Fewer insertions were carried by abundant cord blood beta clonotypes, but none was seen in memory repertoires. Beta out-of-frame sequences displayed a weaker excess of sharing between twins. Out-of-frame alpha sequences common to twins exhibited an excess of low generation probability.

The receptor was derived from a woman aged 18-30 years in good health. What was sequenced was memory (CD45RO+) T cells sorted from blood.

The CDR3 protein is CASRTGTGVTGELFF. CDR3 in DNA: TGTGCCAGCAGAACCGGGACAGGGGTAACCGGGGAGCTGTTTTTT. The chain is built from TRBV6-1 and TRBJ2-2; the match to TRBD1 covers 10 bases. This CDR3 is built from 15 residues. The ends lost 6 bases at V and 5 bases at J; junction bases unmatched: 6. From germline, CDR1 is MNHNS and CDR2 SASEGT.